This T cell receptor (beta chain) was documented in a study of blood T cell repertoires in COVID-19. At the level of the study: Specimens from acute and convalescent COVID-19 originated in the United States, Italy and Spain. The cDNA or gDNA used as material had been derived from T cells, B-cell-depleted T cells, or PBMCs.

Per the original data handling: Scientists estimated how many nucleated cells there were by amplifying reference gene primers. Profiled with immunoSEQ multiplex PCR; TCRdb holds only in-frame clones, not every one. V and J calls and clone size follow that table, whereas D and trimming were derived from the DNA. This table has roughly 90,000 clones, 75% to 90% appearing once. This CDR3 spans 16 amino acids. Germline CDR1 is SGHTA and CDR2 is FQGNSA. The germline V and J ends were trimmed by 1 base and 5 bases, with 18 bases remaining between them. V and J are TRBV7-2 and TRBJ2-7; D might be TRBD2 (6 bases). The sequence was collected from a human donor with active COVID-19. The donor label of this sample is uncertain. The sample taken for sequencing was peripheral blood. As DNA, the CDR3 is TGTGCCAGCAGCTTAGGGTTACTAGCCGAAGGACACGAGCAGTACTTC. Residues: CASSLGLLAEGHEQYF.